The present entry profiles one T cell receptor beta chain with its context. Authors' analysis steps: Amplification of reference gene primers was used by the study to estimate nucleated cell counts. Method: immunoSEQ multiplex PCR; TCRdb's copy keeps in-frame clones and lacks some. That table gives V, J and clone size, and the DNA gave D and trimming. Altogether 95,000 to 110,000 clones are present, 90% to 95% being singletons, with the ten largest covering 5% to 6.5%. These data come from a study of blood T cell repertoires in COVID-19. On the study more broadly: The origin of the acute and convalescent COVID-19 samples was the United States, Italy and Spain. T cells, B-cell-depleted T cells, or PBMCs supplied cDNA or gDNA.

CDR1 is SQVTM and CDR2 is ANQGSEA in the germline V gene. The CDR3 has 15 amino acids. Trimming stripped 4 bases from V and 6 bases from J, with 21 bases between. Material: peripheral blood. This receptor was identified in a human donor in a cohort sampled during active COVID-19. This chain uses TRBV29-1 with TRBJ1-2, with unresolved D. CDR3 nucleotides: TGCAGCGTTGCCCCCTCGGACGTTGGAGGAGATGGCTACACCTTC. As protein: CSVAPSDVGGDGYTF.